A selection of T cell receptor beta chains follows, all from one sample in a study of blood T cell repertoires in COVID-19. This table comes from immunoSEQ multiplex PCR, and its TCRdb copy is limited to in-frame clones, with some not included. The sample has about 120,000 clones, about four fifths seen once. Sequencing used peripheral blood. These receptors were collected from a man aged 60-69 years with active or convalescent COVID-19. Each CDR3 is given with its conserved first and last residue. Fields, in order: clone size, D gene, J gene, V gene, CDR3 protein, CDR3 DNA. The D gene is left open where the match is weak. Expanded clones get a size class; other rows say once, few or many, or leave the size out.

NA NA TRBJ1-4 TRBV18 CASSPPRAENEKLFF TGTGCCAGCTCACCCCCCCGAGCGGAGAATGAAAAACTGTTTTTT
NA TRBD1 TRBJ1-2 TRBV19 CASSPGTGAVYGYTF TGTGCCAGTAGTCCCGGGACAGGGGCCGTCTATGGCTACACCTTC
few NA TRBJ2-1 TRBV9 CASSLDSRNLYNEQFF TGTGCCAGCAGCCTGGACTCCAGAAACCTCTACAATGAGCAGTTCTTC
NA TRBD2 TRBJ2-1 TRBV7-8 CASSPSGRPLYNEQFF TGTGCCAGCAGCCCTAGCGGGAGACCCCTCTACAATGAGCAGTTCTTC
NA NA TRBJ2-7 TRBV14 CASSRRNGLNPYEQYF TGTGCCAGCAGCCGCCGAAACGGGTTAAATCCCTACGAGCAGTACTTC
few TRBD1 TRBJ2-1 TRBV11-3 CASSWSGGPSDEQFF TGTGCCAGCAGCTGGTCAGGGGGTCCTTCTGATGAGCAGTTCTTC
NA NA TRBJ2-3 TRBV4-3 CASSQDLTGEDTQYF TGCGCCAGCAGCCAAGATCTCACCGGGGAAGATACGCAGTATTTT
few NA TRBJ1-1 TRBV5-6 CASSDGMRAEAFF TGTGCCAGCAGCGACGGGATGAGAGCTGAAGCTTTCTTT
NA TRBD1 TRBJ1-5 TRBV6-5 CASSTGTGDQPQHF TGTGCCAGCAGTACCGGGACAGGGGACCAGCCCCAGCATTTT
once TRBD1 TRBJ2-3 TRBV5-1 CASSRGGAVDTQYF TGCGCCAGCAGCCGAGGGGGCGCCGTAGATACGCAGTATTTT
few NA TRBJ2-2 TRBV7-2 CASSLATTNTGELFF TGTGCCAGCAGCTTAGCGACAACTAACACCGGGGAGCTGTTTTTT
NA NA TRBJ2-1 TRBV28 CASSFRQGSSYNEQFF TGTGCCAGCAGTTTTCGGCAGGGGAGCTCCTACAATGAGCAGTTCTTC
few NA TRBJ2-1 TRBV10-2 CASSGGGPSPSYNEQFF TGCGCCAGCAGTGGCGGCGGGCCGTCCCCCTCCTACAATGAGCAGTTCTTC